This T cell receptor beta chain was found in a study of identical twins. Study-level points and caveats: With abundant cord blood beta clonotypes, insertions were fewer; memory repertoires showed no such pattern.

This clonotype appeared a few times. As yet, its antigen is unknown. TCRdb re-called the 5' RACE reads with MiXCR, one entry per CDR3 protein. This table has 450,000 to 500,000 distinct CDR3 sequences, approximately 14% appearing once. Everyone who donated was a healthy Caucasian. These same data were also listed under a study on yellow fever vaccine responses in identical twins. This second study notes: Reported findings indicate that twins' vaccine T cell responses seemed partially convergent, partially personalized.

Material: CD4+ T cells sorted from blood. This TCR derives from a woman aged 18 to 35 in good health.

In nucleotides, the CDR3 is TGTGCCAGCAGCCGAGACAGGACAGGGAGTCAGCCCCAGCATTTT. Translated: CASSRDRTGSQPQHF. The rearrangement links TRBV3-1 to TRBJ1-5; 8 bases match TRBD1. The germline gives CDR1 LGHDT, CDR2 YNNKEL (reference sequence). The CDR3 runs to 15 residues. The V gene end was trimmed by 4 bases and the J gene end by 6 bases; junction bases not matched to a gene: 8.